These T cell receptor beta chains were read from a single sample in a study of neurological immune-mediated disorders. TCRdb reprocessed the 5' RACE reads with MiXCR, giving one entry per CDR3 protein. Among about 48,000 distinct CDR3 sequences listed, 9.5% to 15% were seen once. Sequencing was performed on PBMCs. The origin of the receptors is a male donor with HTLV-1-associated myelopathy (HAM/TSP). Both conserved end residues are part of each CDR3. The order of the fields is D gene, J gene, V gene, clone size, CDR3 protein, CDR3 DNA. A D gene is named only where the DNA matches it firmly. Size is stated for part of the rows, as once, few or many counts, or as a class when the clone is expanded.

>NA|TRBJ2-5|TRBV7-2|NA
CASSFRTETQYF
TGTGCCAGTAGCTTCAGGACCGAGACCCAGTACTTC
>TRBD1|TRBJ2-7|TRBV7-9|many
CASRPDRGHEQYF
TGTGCCAGCAGACCCGACAGGGGTCACGAGCAGTACTTC
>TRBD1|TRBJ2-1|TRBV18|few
CASAGTGVYNEQFF
TGTGCCAGCGCAGGGACAGGGGTCTACAATGAGCAGTTCTTC
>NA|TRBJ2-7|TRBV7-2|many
CASSLTMGPSYEQYF
TGTGCCAGCAGCTTAACGATGGGACCCTCCTACGAGCAGTACTTC
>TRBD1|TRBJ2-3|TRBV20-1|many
CSALDRGDTDTQYF
TGCAGTGCTTTGGACAGGGGGGATACAGATACGCAGTATTTT
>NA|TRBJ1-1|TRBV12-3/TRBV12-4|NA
CASSLSMGHAEAFF
TGTGCCAGCAGTTTATCGATGGGACACGCTGAAGCTTTCTTT
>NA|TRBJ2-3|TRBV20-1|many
CSARVGGRRDTQYF
TGCAGTGCTAGAGTTGGTGGGAGAAGGGATACGCAGTATTTT
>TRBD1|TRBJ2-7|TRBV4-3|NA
CASSLQAGQGPHEQYF
TGCGCCAGCAGCCTCCAGGCGGGACAGGGTCCCCACGAGCAGTACTTC
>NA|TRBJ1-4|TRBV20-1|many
CSALPPSGTNEKLFF
TGCAGTGCTCTACCCCCCTCCGGGACCAATGAAAAACTGTTTTTT
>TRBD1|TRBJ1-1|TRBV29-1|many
CSVEDRGTGSEAFF
TGCAGCGTTGAAGATCGGGGGACAGGGAGTGAAGCTTTCTTT
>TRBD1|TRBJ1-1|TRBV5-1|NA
CASSTGTANTEAFF
TGCGCCAGCAGCACGGGGACAGCTAACACTGAAGCTTTCTTT
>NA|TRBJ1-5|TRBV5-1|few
CASMSPRGKPQHF
TGCGCCAGTATGTCCCCGCGCGGAAAGCCCCAGCATTTT
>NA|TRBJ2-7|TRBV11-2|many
CASSHPRAYEQYF
TGTGCCAGCAGCCACCCGAGGGCCTACGAGCAGTACTTC
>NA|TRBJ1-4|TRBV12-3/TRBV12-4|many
CASTPGVAFNEKLFF
TGTGCCAGCACCCCTGGGGTAGCTTTTAATGAAAAACTGTTTTTT
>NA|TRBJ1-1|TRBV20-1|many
CSARESRSLSEAFF
TGCAGTGCTAGAGAGAGCAGGAGTTTATCTGAAGCTTTCTTT
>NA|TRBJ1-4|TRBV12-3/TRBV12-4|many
CASSLKVGTALFF
TGTGCCAGCAGTTTAAAAGTTGGGACCGCGCTGTTTTTT
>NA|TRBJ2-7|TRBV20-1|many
CSAASGTSYEQYF
TGCAGTGCCGCATCAGGGACCAGCTACGAGCAGTACTTC
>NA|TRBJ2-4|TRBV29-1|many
CSVRQLAKNIQYF
TGCAGCGTTCGACAACTAGCCAAAAACATTCAGTACTTC
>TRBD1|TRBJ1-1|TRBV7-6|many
CASSSQGTEAFF
TGTGCCAGCAGCTCACAGGGGACTGAAGCTTTCTTT
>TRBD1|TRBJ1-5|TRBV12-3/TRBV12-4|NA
CASSPGQGNQPQHF
TGTGCCAGCAGTCCGGGACAGGGTAATCAGCCCCAGCATTTT
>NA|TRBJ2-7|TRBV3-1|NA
CASGPGQEREQYF
TGTGCCAGCGGACCGGGACAAGAGCGGGAGCAGTACTTC
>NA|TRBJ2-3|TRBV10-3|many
CAISESGRISTDTQYF
TGTGCCATCAGTGAGTCAGGGCGGATTTCCACAGATACGCAGTATTTT
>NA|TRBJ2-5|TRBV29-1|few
CSVKLDRGFQETQYF
TGCAGCGTTAAATTAGACAGAGGGTTCCAAGAGACCCAGTACTTC
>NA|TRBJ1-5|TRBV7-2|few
CASSLVGSNQPQHF
TGTGCCAGCAGCTTAGTGGGTAGCAATCAGCCCCAGCATTTT